This entry concerns a single TCR beta chain. What it recognizes is unknown. This entry is derived from a study of graft-versus-host responses after intestinal transplantation. Overall study: All recipients got anti-thymocyte globulin induction, then tacrolimus and steroids for approximately 3 years. Study-level results: Within the allografts of patients who had graft-donor T cell macrochimerism, graft-versus-host to host-versus-graft clonal ratios were high. The study associated peak circulating GvH clone levels with early post-transplant HvG declines. Investigators detected GvH clones in recipient marrow, with some emerging earlier in ileum or blood.

This table comes from immunoSEQ multiplex PCR, and its TCRdb copy is limited to in-frame clones, with some not included. The table has some 110,000 clones, 90% seen once. The CDR3 spans 15 residues. V gave up 0 bases and J gave up 9 bases, with 16 bases separating them. CDR1 and CDR2 from the germline V gene are SGHRS and YFSETQ. The clonotype comes from a human donor who received an intestinal transplant. The chain employs TRBV5-1 and TRBJ2-1, with no clear D. Here the sequenced sample was unstimulated CD4+ T cells sorted from spleen or lymph node cells, taken before intestinal transplant. CDR3: CASSLAQILSGEQFF. CDR3 nucleotide sequence: TGCGCCAGCAGCTTGGCGCAGATCCTTTCGGGTGAGCAGTTCTTC. The variable domain in full, with the rest retrieved from reference TRBV5-1 and TRBJ2-1, is KAGVTQTPRYLIKTRGQQVTLSCSPISGHRSVSWYQQTPGQGLQFLFEYFSETQRNKGNFPGRFSGRQFSNSRSEMNVSTLELGDSALYLCASSLAQILSGEQFFGPGTRLTVL.